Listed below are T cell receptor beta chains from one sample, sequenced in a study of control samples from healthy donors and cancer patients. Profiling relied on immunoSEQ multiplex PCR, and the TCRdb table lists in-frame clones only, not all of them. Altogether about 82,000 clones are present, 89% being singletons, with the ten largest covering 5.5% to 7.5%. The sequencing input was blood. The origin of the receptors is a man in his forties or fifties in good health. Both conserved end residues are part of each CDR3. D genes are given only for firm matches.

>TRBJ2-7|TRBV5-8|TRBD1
TGTGCCAGCAGCTTGTCACGAGGGACAGGGCCATACGAGCAGTACTTC
CASSLSRGTGPYEQYF
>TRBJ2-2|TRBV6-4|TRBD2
TGTGCCAGCAGTTCTAGCGGGGGACTGACCGGGGAGCTGTTTTTT
CASSSSGGLTGELFF
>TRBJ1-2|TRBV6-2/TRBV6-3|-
TGTGCCAGCAGTTCAGGGAGCTATGGCTACACCTTC
CASSSGSYGYTF
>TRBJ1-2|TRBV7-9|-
TGTGCCAGCAGCTTAGCCCCGGGGGGAGGCTACACCTTC
CASSLAPGGGYTF
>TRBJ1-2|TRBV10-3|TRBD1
TGTGCCATCAGTGGGGGGCAGGGGGACTATGGCTACACCTTC
CAISGGQGDYGYTF
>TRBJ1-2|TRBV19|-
TGTGCCAGTAGTATAGGGACACCCGAAGATTTCACCTTC
CASSIGTPEDFTF
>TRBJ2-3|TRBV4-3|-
TGCGCCAGCAGCCAAGATCGGGGTTGGGCAGGAATTACTAGCACAGATACGCAGTATTTT
CASSQDRGWAGITSTDTQYF
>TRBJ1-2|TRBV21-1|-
TGTGCCAGCAGAGCCAACCCGAGGCCTTCTTATGGCTACACCTTC
CASRANPRPSYGYTF
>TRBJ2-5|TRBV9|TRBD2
TGTGCCAGCAGCGCGACTAGCGGGGGGGAAAAAGAGACCCAGTACTTC
CASSATSGGEKETQYF
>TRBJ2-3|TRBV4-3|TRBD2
TGCGCCAGCCGGGGGGGGAACGCAGATACGCAGTATTTT
CASRGGNADTQYF